These 16 T cell receptor beta chains originate from one sample sequenced in a study of identical twins. TCRdb reprocessed the 5' RACE reads via MiXCR and lists one record per CDR3 protein. This sample has some 630,000 distinct CDR3 sequences, with around 7.5% found just once. This sample was also put to use in a study of yellow fever vaccine responses in identical twins.

The sequencing input was PBMCs. All receptors derive from a woman younger than 30 in good health.

Many counts were recorded for this clonotype. V is TRBV3-1 and J is TRBJ2-1; no clear D gene. The CDR3 is 12 residues long. V was trimmed by 4 bases and J by 8 bases, leaving 9 bases between them. Germline CDR1 reads LGHDT; CDR2 reads YNNKEL (reference sequence). The CDR3 here is CASSLRTYEQFF. The CDR3 DNA reads TGTGCCAGCAGCCTCCGGACGTATGAGCAGTTCTTC.

This clonotype was seen a few times. V gene TRBV3-1 combines with J gene TRBJ1-3; 7 bases match TRBD1. V was clipped by 5 bases and J by 4 bases; unmatched bases: 8. The CDR3 is 15 amino acids. Germline V gene lookup returns CDR1 LGHDT and CDR2 YNNKEL (reference sequence). The CDR3 protein is CASSAQQGVGNTIYF. The CDR3 nucleotides are TGTGCCAGCAGCGCGCAGCAGGGGGTCGGAAACACCATATATTTT.

The CDR3 is CAISEAFSSPLHF. Written as DNA, the CDR3 is TGTGCCATCAGTGAGGCCTTCAGTTCACCCCTCCACTTT. The V and J genes are TRBV10-3 and TRBJ1-6; the D is unclear. Germline loops: CDR1 ENHRY, CDR2 SYGVKD. The CDR3 is 13 amino acids. Trimming took off 2 bases at V and 9 bases at J, with 8 bases between the two ends.

This rearrangement joins TRBV20-1 to TRBJ1-1, with D tentatively TRBD1 (6 bases). Deletions cut 6 bases from V and 2 bases from J, with 19 bases between. The V gene's germline CDR1 is DFQATT and CDR2 SNEGSKA (reference sequence). The CDR3 is 15 residues long. The CDR3 region has the DNA TGCAGTGCCGCAACAGTGGGCAGGGGAAACACTGAAGCTTTCTTT. It translates to CSAATVGRGNTEAFF.

The chain has TRBV11-2 and TRBJ2-5; TRBD2 agrees at 7 bases. Germline CDR1 is SGHAT and CDR2 is FQNNGV. V shed 5 bases and J 2 bases; nucleotides not matched to a gene: 11. The CDR3 extends over 16 amino acids. CDR3 amino acids: CASSRTKKGLQETQYF. For the CDR3, the DNA is TGTGCCAGCAGCCGAACAAAAAAGGGACTACAAGAGACCCAGTACTTC.

This clonotype appeared a few times. The V and J genes are TRBV9 and TRBJ2-5, with 10 bases fitting TRBD2. The germline V gene has CDR1 SGDLS and CDR2 YYNGEE. The ends lost 4 bases at V and 5 bases at J; junction bases unmatched: 14. This CDR3 has 17 residues. CDR3 sequence reads: CASSYTSGIGPPETQYF. CDR3 nucleotides: TGTGCCAGCAGCTATACTAGCGGGATTGGTCCCCCCGAGACCCAGTACTTC.

This rearrangement joins TRBV20-1 to TRBJ1-2; D is possibly TRBD1 (5 bases). The CDR3 sequence is 10 residues long. Trimming removed 7 bases at V and 9 bases at J, with 12 bases between. CDR1 and CDR2 (germline): DFQATT, SNEGSKA (reference sequence). The CDR3 spells CSVKAGRYTF. CDR3 sequence (DNA): TGCAGTGTAAAGGCAGGGCGCTACACCTTC.

This clonotype was seen more than once but under ten times. The rearrangement links TRBV5-5 to TRBJ2-1, with D maybe TRBD1 (5 bases). This CDR3 has 14 residues. CDR1 is SGHKS and CDR2 is YYEKEE in the germline V gene (reference sequence). Trimming took off 0 bases at V and 10 bases at J, with 14 bases between the two ends. CDR3 DNA: TGTGCCAGCAGCTTGGTGTCGGGTAACAGGGAGCAGTTCTTC. This sequence encodes CASSLVSGNREQFF.

The sample holds many counts of this clonotype. The chain uses TRBV4-2 and TRBJ2-3; 8 bases agree with TRBD1. J was trimmed by 3 bases and V by 1 base; bases with no gene match: 6. The CDR3 has 16 amino acids. Germline V gives CDR1 LGHNA, CDR2 YNFKEQ. CDR3 sequence (DNA): TGTGCCAGCAGCCAAGGGGCCCGACAGGGGACAGATACGCAGTATTTT. The encoded protein is CASSQGARQGTDTQYF.

This clonotype turned up a few times. The J gene is TRBJ1-2, the V gene TRBV12-3 or TRBV12-4, with D maybe TRBD1 (6 bases). This CDR3 comprises 16 residues. Between the trimmed V and J ends, which lost 1 base and 1 base, there was a span of 13 bases. CDR3 sequence: CASSLGPEGHNYGYTF. In nucleotides, the CDR3 is TGTGCCAGCAGTTTAGGGCCCGAGGGACATAACTATGGCTACACCTTC.

The chain links TRBV28 to TRBJ1-6, with D tentatively TRBD1 (5 bases). Trimming pared 4 bases from V and 7 bases from J, leaving 11 bases between. Per germline, CDR1 MDHEN and CDR2 SYDVKM. There are 14 residues in the CDR3. CDR3 in amino acids: CASSSGRDNSPLHF. CDR3 sequence (DNA): TGTGCCAGCAGTTCGGGCAGGGACAATTCACCCCTCCACTTT.

This clonotype appeared a few times. This chain uses TRBV6-1 with TRBJ1-2, with 9 bases matching TRBD1. This CDR3 has 15 residues. CDR1 is MNHNS and CDR2 is SASEGT in the germline V gene. Trimming cost V 8 bases and J 2 bases; bases outside gene matches: 9. The CDR3 bases are TGTGCCAGCTCACGGACAGGGGACAAGAACTATGGCTACACCTTC. This translates into CASSRTGDKNYGYTF.

This clonotype was counted between two and nine times. The chain is built from TRBV7-6 and TRBJ1-6; 9 nucleotides match TRBD1. The germline V gene has CDR1 SGHVS and CDR2 FNYEAQ. The J segment lost 9 bases and the V segment lost 5 bases, leaving 11 bases of the junction unmatched. The CDR3 is 16 amino acids. The CDR3 loop is CASSPITGTGSSPLHF. CDR3 nucleotides: TGTGCCAGCAGCCCGATCACCGGGACAGGGTCTTCACCCCTCCACTTT.

The CDR3, as DNA: TGTGCCAGCAGCTTAAGGGGACTAGAATGGGAAGAGCAGTACTTC. Encoded protein: CASSLRGLEWEEQYF. The rearrangement links TRBV7-3 to TRBJ2-7; 8 positions match TRBD2. The CDR3 contains 15 residues. CDR1 is SGHTA and CDR2 is FQGTGA in the germline V gene. Losses at the gene ends were 1 base for V and 7 bases for J; bases not matched to a gene: 9.

This chain connects TRBV20-1 to TRBJ2-5, with 9 nucleotides matching TRBD2. The V segment lost 6 bases and the J segment 1 base; nucleotides outside the gene matches: 9. This CDR3 spans 15 amino acids. Germline V CDR1 and CDR2: DFQATT, SNEGSKA (reference sequence). CDR3 sequence: CSAGRSTSGQETQYF. The CDR3 DNA follows: TGCAGTGCCGGCCGTTCGACTAGCGGCCAAGAGACCCAGTACTTC.

V usage is TRBV5-1 and J usage is TRBJ2-2; 8 bases line up with TRBD1. The CDR3 extends over 22 amino acids. Looked up from germline, CDR1 is SGHRS and CDR2 is YFSETQ. The V segment lost 0 bases and the J segment 3 bases; nucleotides outside the gene matches: 22. The CDR3 sequence is CASSLALADDRRTGMYTGELFF. The CDR3 DNA sequence: TGCGCCAGCAGCTTGGCCCTGGCCGACGACCGAAGGACAGGGATGTACACCGGGGAGCTGTTTTTT.